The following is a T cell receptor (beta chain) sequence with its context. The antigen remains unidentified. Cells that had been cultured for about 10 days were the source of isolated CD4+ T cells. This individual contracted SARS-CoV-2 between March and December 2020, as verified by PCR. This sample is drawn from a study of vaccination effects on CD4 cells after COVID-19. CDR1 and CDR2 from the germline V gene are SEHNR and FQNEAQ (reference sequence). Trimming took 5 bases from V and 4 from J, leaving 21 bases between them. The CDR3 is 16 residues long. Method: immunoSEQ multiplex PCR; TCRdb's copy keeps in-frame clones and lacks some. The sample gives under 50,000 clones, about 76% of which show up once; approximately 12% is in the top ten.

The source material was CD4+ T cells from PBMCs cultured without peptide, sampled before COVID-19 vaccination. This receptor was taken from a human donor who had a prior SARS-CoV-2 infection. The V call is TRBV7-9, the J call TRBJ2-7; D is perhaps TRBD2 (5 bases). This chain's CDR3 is CASSHIPGKDRYEQYF. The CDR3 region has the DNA TGTGCCAGCAGCCACATCCCGGGAAAGGACCGTTACGAGCAGTACTTC.